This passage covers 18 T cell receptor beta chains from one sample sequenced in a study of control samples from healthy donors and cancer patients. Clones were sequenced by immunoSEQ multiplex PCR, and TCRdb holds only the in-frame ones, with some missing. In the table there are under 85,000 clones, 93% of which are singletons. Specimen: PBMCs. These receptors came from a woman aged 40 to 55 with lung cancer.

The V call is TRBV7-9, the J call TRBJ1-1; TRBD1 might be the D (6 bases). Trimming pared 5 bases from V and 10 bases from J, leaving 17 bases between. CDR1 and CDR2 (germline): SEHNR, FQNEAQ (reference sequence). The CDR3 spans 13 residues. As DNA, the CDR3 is TGTGCCAGCAGCCGGACAGTGCCGCGTGGAGCTTTCTTT. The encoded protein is CASSRTVPRGAFF.

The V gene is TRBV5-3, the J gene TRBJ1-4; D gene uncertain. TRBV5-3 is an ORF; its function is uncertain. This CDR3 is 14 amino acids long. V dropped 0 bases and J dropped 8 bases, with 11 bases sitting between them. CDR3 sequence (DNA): TGTGCCAGAAGCTTGGTCGTCACGGAAGAAAAACTGTTTTTT. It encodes CARSLVVTEEKLFF.

DNA for the CDR3: TGTGCCAGCAGCTACAACTCCCTAGCGGGGGGGCCGATGACAGATACGCAGTATTTT. Amino acid sequence: CASSYNSLAGGPMTDTQYF. The V and J genes are TRBV5-4 and TRBJ2-3; 12 bases match TRBD2. The CDR3 length is 19 residues. Germline V gives CDR1 SGHNT, CDR2 YYREEE (reference sequence). The junction had 14 bases not matched to a gene; V was cut back by 3 bases and J by 3 bases. Based on the CDR3 plus reference TRBV5-4 and TRBJ2-3, the full variable domain is ETGVTQSPTHLIKTRGQQVTLRCSSQSGHNTVSWYQQALGQGPQFIFQYYREEENGRGNFPPRFSGLQFPNYSSELNVNALELDDSALYLCASSYNSLAGGPMTDTQYFGPGTRLTVL.

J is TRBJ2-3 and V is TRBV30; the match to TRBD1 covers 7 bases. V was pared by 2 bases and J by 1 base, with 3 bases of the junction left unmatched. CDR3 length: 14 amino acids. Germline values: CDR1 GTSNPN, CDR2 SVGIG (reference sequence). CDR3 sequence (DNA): TGTGCCTGGAGTCGACAGGGCCGCACAGATACGCAGTATTTT. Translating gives CAWSRQGRTDTQYF.

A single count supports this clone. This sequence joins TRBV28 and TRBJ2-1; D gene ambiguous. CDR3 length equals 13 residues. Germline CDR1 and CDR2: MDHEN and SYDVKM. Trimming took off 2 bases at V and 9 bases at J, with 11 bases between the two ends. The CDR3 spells CASSLQGIGEQFF. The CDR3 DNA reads TGTGCCAGCAGTTTACAAGGAATTGGTGAGCAGTTCTTC.

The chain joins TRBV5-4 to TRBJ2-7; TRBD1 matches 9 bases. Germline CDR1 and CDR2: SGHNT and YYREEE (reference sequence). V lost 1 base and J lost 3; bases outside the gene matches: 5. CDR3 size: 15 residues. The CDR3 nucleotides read TGTGCCAGCAGCTTGAGGGGACAGGGAAGCTACGAGCAGTACTTC. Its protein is CASSLRGQGSYEQYF.

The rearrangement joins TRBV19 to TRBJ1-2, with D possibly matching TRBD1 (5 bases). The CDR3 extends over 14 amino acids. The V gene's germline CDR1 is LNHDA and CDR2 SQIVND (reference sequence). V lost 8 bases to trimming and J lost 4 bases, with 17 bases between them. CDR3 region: CASLGGEIAYGYTF. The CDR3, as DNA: TGTGCCAGTCTTGGGGGGGAGATCGCCTATGGCTACACCTTC.

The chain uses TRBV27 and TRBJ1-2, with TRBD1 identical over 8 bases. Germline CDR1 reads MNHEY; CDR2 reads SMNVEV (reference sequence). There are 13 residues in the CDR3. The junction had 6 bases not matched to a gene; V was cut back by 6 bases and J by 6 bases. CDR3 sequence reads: CASSVDRVDGYTF. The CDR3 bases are TGTGCCAGCAGCGTGGACAGGGTCGATGGCTACACCTTC.

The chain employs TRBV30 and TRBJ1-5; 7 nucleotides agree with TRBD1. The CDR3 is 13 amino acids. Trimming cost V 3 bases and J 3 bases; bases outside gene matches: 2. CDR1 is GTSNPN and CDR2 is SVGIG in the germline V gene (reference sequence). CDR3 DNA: TGTGCCTGGAGGGGACAGTCCAATCAGCCCCAGCATTTT. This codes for CAWRGQSNQPQHF.

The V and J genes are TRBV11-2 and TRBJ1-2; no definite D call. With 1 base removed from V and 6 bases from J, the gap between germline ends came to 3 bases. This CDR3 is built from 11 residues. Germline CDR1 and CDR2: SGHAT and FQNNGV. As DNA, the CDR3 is TGTGCCAGCAGCTTAGGGGATGGCTACACCTTC. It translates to CASSLGDGYTF.

DNA of the CDR3: TGTGCCAGCAGTGAGGAACAGGCCTACGAGCAGTACTTC. Its translation is CASSEEQAYEQYF. The J gene is TRBJ2-7, the V gene TRBV2; tentative D call: TRBD1 (5 bases). This CDR3 contains 13 residues. Germline values: CDR1 SNHLY, CDR2 FYNNEI. V was cut by 3 bases and J by 2 bases, with 8 bases left in between.

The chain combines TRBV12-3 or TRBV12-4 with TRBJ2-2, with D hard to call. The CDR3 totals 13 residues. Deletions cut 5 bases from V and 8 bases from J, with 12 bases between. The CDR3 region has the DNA TGTGCCAGCAGTCTAAAGAGGCGTGGGGAGCTGTTTTTT. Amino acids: CASSLKRRGELFF.

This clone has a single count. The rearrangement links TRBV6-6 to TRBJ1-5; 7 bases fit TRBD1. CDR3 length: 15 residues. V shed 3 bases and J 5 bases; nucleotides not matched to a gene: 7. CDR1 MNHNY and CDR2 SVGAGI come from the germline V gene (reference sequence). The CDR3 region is CASSYRQGVDQPQHF. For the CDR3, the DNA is TGTGCCAGCAGTTATCGTCAGGGGGTTGATCAGCCCCAGCATTTT.

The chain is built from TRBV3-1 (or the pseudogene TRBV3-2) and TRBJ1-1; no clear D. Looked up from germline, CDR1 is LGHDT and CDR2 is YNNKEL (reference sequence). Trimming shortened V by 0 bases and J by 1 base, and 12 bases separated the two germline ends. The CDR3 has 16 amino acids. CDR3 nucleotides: TGTGCCAGCAGCCAAGATCCTGCCTCCCGGAACACTGAAGCTTTCTTT. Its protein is CASSQDPASRNTEAFF.

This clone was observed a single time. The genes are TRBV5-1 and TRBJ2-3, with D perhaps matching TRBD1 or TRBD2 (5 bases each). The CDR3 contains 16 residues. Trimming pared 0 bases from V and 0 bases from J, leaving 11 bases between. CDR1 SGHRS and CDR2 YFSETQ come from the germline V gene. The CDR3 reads CASSLAGTESTDTQYF. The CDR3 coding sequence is TGCGCCAGCAGCTTGGCCGGGACGGAGAGCACAGATACGCAGTATTTT.

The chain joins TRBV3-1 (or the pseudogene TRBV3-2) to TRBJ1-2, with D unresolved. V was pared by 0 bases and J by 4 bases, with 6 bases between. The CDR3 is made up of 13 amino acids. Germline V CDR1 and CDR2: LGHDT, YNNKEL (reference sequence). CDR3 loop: CASSQDQIYGYTF. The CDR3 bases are TGTGCCAGCAGCCAAGACCAGATCTATGGCTACACCTTC.

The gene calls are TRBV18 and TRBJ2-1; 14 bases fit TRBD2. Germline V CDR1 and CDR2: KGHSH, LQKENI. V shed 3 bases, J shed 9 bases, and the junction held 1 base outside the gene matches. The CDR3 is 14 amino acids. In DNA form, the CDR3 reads TGTGCCAGCTCACCCGGGACTAGCGGGGGTGAGCAGTTCTTC. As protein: CASSPGTSGGEQFF.

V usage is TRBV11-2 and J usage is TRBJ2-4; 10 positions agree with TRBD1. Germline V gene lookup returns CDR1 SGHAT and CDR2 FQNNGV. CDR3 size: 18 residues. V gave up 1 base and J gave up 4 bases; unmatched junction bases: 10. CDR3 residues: CASSLGARDRGLKNIQYF. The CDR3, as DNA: TGTGCCAGCAGCTTAGGGGCCCGGGACAGGGGTTTGAAAAACATTCAGTACTTC. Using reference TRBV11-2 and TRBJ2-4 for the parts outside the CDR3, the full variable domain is EAGVAQSPRYKIIEKRQSVAFWCNPISGHATLYWYQQILGQGPKLLIQFQNNGVVDDSQLPKDRFSAERLKGVDSTLKIQPAKLEDSAVYLCASSLGARDRGLKNIQYFGAGTRLSVL.